One and the same sample provided the 10 T cell receptor beta chains below, sequenced in a study of OX40 agonist ivuxolimab in advanced cancers. Receptors were amplified or captured by the immunoSEQ multiplex PCR assay. Imported from immuneACCESS, the table was reduced by TCRdb to in-frame sequences with V and J called. These copies leave out some clones; in studies compared against another copy, an unresolved V gene accounts for under half, and the cause of the remainder is not known. This sample comprises about 83,000 clones, roughly 90% of them detected only once. Together, the top ten hold approximately 0.67% of the sample. The material was CD4+ or CD8+ T cells sorted from blood, obtained in a trial of the OX40 agonist ivuxolimab. The receptors shown here come from an adult with an advanced solid tumor such as melanoma, head and neck, liver or kidney cancer.

The V gene is TRBV10-3, the J gene TRBJ1-5, with D perhaps matching TRBD1 (5 bases). The V end was cut by 6 bases, the J end by 2 bases, with 14 bases between. Germline V gene lookup returns CDR1 ENHRY and CDR2 SYGVKD. This CDR3 spans 15 amino acids. CDR3 sequence: CAISKGVFGNQPQHF. In DNA form, the CDR3 reads TGTGCCATCAGCAAAGGGGTTTTCGGCAATCAGCCCCAGCATTTT.

The gene calls are TRBV6-5 and TRBJ2-7, with D possibly matching TRBD2 (5 bases). The germline V gene encodes CDR1 MNHEY and CDR2 SVGAGI. The V end was cut by 6 bases, the J end by 8 bases, with 14 bases between. The CDR3 has 12 amino acids. CDR3 nucleotides: TGTGCCAGCAGGTCAGAGGGAGTGAAGCAGTACTTC. Translation: CASRSEGVKQYF.

The V call is TRBV19, the J call TRBJ1-2; 7 bases fit TRBD1. Germline V gene sequence: CDR1 LNHDA, CDR2 SQIVND (reference sequence). The ends lost 5 bases at V and 0 bases at J; junction bases unmatched: 9. The length of the CDR3 is 16 residues. The DNA for the CDR3 is TGTGCCAGTAGTCTCATTTCGGGACAGACTAACTATGGCTACACCTTC. Its protein product is CASSLISGQTNYGYTF.

This clone was seen only once. The chain joins TRBV6-1 to TRBJ1-1; 7 positions agree with TRBD1. Per germline, CDR1 MNHNS and CDR2 SASEGT. Trimming at V came to 7 bases and at J to 0 bases, leaving 8 bases not matched to a gene. The CDR3 covers 15 residues. This CDR3 reads CASTRRTGMNTEAFF. In nucleotides, the CDR3 is TGTGCCAGCACCAGAAGGACAGGCATGAACACTGAAGCTTTCTTT.

This chain connects TRBV2 to TRBJ2-1, with D unresolved. Per the germline V gene, CDR1 is SNHLY and CDR2 is FYNNEI. This CDR3 has 13 residues. The V gene lost 5 bases and the J gene lost 4 bases, with 9 bases spanning the gap. The CDR3: CASSILEYNEQFF. The CDR3, as DNA: TGTGCCAGCAGTATCTTAGAGTACAATGAGCAGTTCTTC.

The V call is TRBV15, the J call TRBJ2-4, with TRBD2 identical over 7 bases. The CDR3 length is 17 residues. The V gene's germline CDR1 is LNHNV and CDR2 YYDKDF (reference sequence). Trimming cost V 4 bases and J 0 bases; bases outside gene matches: 9. CDR3 nucleotide sequence: TGTGCCACCAGCATACAAGTGGGGAGGGTAGCCAAAAACATTCAGTACTTC. Amino acids: CATSIQVGRVAKNIQYF.

The V and J genes are TRBV4-3 and TRBJ1-4, with D perhaps matching TRBD1 (5 bases). The CDR3 is 16 residues long. Between the trimmed V and J ends, which lost 2 bases and 7 bases, there was a span of 17 bases. The V gene's germline CDR1 is LGHNA and CDR2 YSLEER. CDR3 coding DNA: TGCGCCAGCAGCCAATGGGGCCCCGGATTGTCTGAAAAACTGTTTTTT. It is translated as CASSQWGPGLSEKLFF.

This chain uses TRBV2 with TRBJ2-4; no clear D. Germline V gives CDR1 SNHLY, CDR2 FYNNEI. Trimming shortened V by 6 bases and J by 0 bases, and 15 bases separated the two germline ends. The CDR3 consists of 16 residues. CDR3 bases: TGTGCCAGCAGCCCCCGTGGGTTTGCAGCCAAAAACATTCAGTACTTC. Translation: CASSPRGFAAKNIQYF.

The chain combines TRBV6-1 with TRBJ1-5; the D is unclear. Germline V CDR1 and CDR2: MNHNS, SASEGT. The CDR3 length is 15 residues. Trimming shortened V by 1 base and J by 2 bases, and 9 bases separated the two germline ends. For the CDR3, the DNA is TGTGCCAGCAGTGAAGAGGGCCTAGGCAATCAGCCCCAGCATTTT. Its protein is CASSEEGLGNQPQHF.

This rearrangement joins TRBV27 to TRBJ2-1; D possibly corresponds to TRBD2 (5 bases). CDR3 length: 15 residues. Germline CDR1 is MNHEY and CDR2 is SMNVEV (reference sequence). V lost 1 base to trimming and J lost 5 bases, with 12 bases between them. CDR3 DNA sequence: TGTGCCAGCAGTTTATTGGGGAGAGCCCACAATGAGCAGTTCTTC. It translates to CASSLLGRAHNEQFF.